The sequence of this T cell receptor beta chain was determined in a study of T cell changes during pregnancy in multiple sclerosis. The repertoire was sequenced with immunoSEQ multiplex PCR; TCRdb's copy has only in-frame clones and lacks some. This table holds tens of thousands of clones, around 93% found once. The sequenced sample was CD8+ T cells from peripheral blood mononuclear cells, obtained in the second trimester of pregnancy. This TCR was sampled from a female donor with multiple sclerosis, enrolled in a pregnancy study.

The CDR3 coding sequence is TGCGCCAGCAGTGGGGGGACAGGGGAAACCGGGGAGCTGTTTTTT. This encodes CASSGGTGETGELFF. This chain links TRBV10-1 with TRBJ2-2, with 10 bases matching TRBD1. CDR3 size: 15 residues. The ends lost 4 bases at V and 5 bases at J; junction bases unmatched: 4. In germline, CDR1 is WNHNN, CDR2 SYGVQD (reference sequence).